The 17 T cell receptor beta chains given below trace back to one sample, sequenced in a study of regulatory T cells in long-lasting Graves disease. Through Arm-PCR of CDR3 regions and iRepertoire HTBI primers, TCR beta libraries were built. TCRdb passed the multiplex PCR reads through MiXCR, listing each CDR3 protein once. The data contain fewer than 400,000 distinct CDR3 sequences, roughly 20% of them singletons. Time point in this sample: persistent/refractory GD, antithyroid drugs over 5 years with positive TRAb. The authors made the TCR library using RNA they extracted from PBMCs. The sample consisted of peripheral blood mononuclear cells (PBMCs), taken when the disease was refractory, from a patient treated with antithyroid drugs. The receptors shown here come from a female donor with Graves disease.

V gene TRBV2 combines with J gene TRBJ2-3; D is perhaps TRBD1 (6 bases). The CDR3 length is 13 residues. The germline gives CDR1 SNHLY, CDR2 FYNNEI. The germline V and J ends were trimmed by 6 bases and 2 bases, with 9 bases remaining between them. CDR3 coding DNA: TGTGCCAGCAGCCGGGACACCACAGATACGCAGTATTTT. Amino acids: CASSRDTTDTQYF.

There are a few counts of this clonotype. No DNA is shown, since the ends of the CDR3 on it are uncertain; the CDR3 is the one TCRdb lists. The rearrangement links TRBV6-2 or TRBV6-3 to TRBJ1-5; TRBD1 is the table's D call and was not checked against the DNA. Germline V gene lookup returns CDR1 MNHEY and CDR2 SVGEGT. The CDR3 adds up to 16 amino acids, both ends counted. CDR3 region: CASSSSTAGGNQPQHF.

The rearrangement joins TRBV7-2 to TRBJ2-7; D is undetermined. This CDR3 region has 13 residues. V was shortened by 2 bases and J by 6 bases, with 11 bases between the two germline ends. Germline V lookup: CDR1 SGHTA, CDR2 FQGNSA. The CDR3 reads CASSLYGAPEQYF. CDR3 sequence (DNA): TGTGCCAGCAGCTTATATGGTGCTCCCGAGCAGTACTTC.

This clonotype turned up a few times. The chain couples TRBV2 to TRBJ2-7; D might be TRBD1 (6 bases). In germline, CDR1 is SNHLY, CDR2 FYNNEI. CDR3 size: 12 residues. V lost 4 bases and J 6 bases, leaving 10 bases between the germline ends. In nucleotides, the CDR3 is TGTGCCAGCAGTGTACAGGGACGCGAGCAGTACTTC. This gives the protein CASSVQGREQYF.

V gene TRBV20-1 combines with J gene TRBJ1-4, with 8 bases aligning to TRBD1. The CDR3 sequence is 14 residues long. J lost 14 bases, V lost 4 bases, and 15 bases had no gene match. Germline values: CDR1 DFQATT, CDR2 SNEGSKA (reference sequence). CDR3 sequence (DNA): TGCAGTGCTACAGGGACAGGAAGCTCGAACGGGCTGTTTTTT. The encoded protein is CSATGTGSSNGLFF.

This clonotype was seen only a few times. V gene TRBV29-1 combines with J gene TRBJ2-7, with TRBD2 matching 9 bases. CDR1 is SQVTM and CDR2 is ANQGSEA in the germline V gene. CDR3 length equals 14 residues. V shed 8 bases, J shed 1 base, and the junction held 9 bases outside the gene matches. CDR3 residues: CSIMRAGGSYEQYF. CDR3 sequence (DNA): TGCAGCATAATGAGGGCGGGAGGGTCCTACGAGCAGTACTTC.

This clonotype was picked up many times. The rearrangement joins TRBV2 to TRBJ2-2; D is perhaps TRBD1 (5 bases). The CDR3 sequence is 16 residues long. V was clipped by 7 bases and J by 2 bases, with 17 bases between them. CDR1 and CDR2 from the germline V gene are SNHLY and FYNNEI. The CDR3 region has the DNA TGTGCCAGCAAGTGGGGCGCCCCGAGAAACACCGGGGAGCTGTTTTTT. It yields the protein CASKWGAPRNTGELFF.

This clonotype was counted ten times or more. The gene calls are TRBV28 and TRBJ1-2; D is ambiguous. The CDR3 has 13 amino acids. Germline V gives CDR1 MDHEN, CDR2 SYDVKM. Trimming removed 3 bases at V and 6 bases at J, with 11 bases between. CDR3: CASSLSGYDGYTF. DNA for the CDR3: TGTGCCAGCAGTTTGAGTGGGTATGATGGCTACACCTTC.

This clonotype has ten or more counts. The chain couples TRBV12-3 or TRBV12-4 to TRBJ1-5, with TRBD1 identical over 7 bases. J was trimmed by 3 bases and V by 5 bases; bases with no gene match: 7. CDR3 size: 15 residues. This CDR3 reads CASSPAGTDNQPQHF. Written as DNA, the CDR3 is TGTGCCAGCAGTCCCGCCGGGACAGACAATCAGCCCCAGCATTTT.

The rearrangement uses TRBV11-2 and TRBJ2-1; 7 bases agree with TRBD1. Germline assignment: CDR1 SGHAT and CDR2 FQNNGV. The length of the CDR3 is 16 residues. The J segment lost 5 bases and the V segment lost 5 bases, leaving 12 bases of the junction unmatched. The CDR3 coding sequence is TGTGCCAGCAGCCAACTCCTAGGGGGCCAGCACAATGAGCAGTTCTTC. Residues: CASSQLLGGQHNEQFF. The full variable domain, with the rest looked up from reference TRBV11-2 and TRBJ2-1, is EAGVAQSPRYKIIEKRQSVAFWCNPISGHATLYWYQQILGQGPKLLIQFQNNGVVDDSQLPKDRFSAERLKGVDSTLKIQPAKLEDSAVYLCASSQLLGGQHNEQFFGPGTRLTVL.

This clonotype was seen only a few times. The chain carries TRBV6-2 or TRBV6-3 and TRBJ1-1, with 9 nucleotides matching TRBD1. This CDR3 has 15 residues. J gave up 4 bases and V 5 bases, and 8 bases lay outside the gene matches. In germline, CDR1 is MNHEY, CDR2 SVGEGT. In nucleotides, the CDR3 is TGTGCCAGCAGTAAGACAGGGGGACCGACCACTGAAGCTTTCTTT. Residues: CASSKTGGPTTEAFF.

About this clonotype: Possible read error: a much larger clone is one base away. The chain couples TRBV2 to TRBJ2-7; D gene uncertain. This CDR3 spans 16 amino acids. Germline assignment: CDR1 SNHLY and CDR2 FYNNEI. V was clipped by 4 bases and J by 3 bases, with 19 bases between them. CDR3 bases: TGTGCCAGCAGTGGAGCTGTGCAACGCGATGGCTACGAGCAGTACTTC. It yields the protein CASSGAVQRDGYEQYF.

This clonotype was observed many times. The CDR3 sequence is CASSLGGAPEAFF. The CDR3 nucleotides read TGTGCCAGCAGCTTAGGGGGGGCCCCTGAAGCTTTCTTT. The V and J genes are TRBV7-9 and TRBJ1-1; a possible D gene is TRBD1 (6 bases). This CDR3 spans 13 amino acids. Trimming shortened V by 1 base and J by 6 bases, and 9 bases separated the two germline ends. CDR1 SEHNR and CDR2 FQNEAQ come from the germline V gene (reference sequence).

This clonotype was counted many times. The gene calls are TRBV2 and TRBJ2-5; D is unresolved. V was clipped by 4 bases and J by 4 bases, with 1 base between them. Germline V CDR1 and CDR2: SNHLY, FYNNEI. The CDR3 contains 10 residues. The DNA for the CDR3 is TGTGCCAGCAGTGGAGAGACCCAGTACTTC. Its translation: CASSGETQYF.

This clonotype was recorded at least ten times. This chain uses TRBV18 with TRBJ1-4; 8 bases fit TRBD1. Germline trimming cut 0 bases from V and 7 bases from J; bases unmatched to any gene: 4. The germline V gene has CDR1 KGHSH and CDR2 LQKENI. This CDR3 comprises 15 residues. CDR3 DNA: TGTGCCAGCTCACCACCCGGACAGGGAGGTGAAAAACTGTTTTTT. Amino acids: CASSPPGQGGEKLFF.

This clonotype was counted between two and nine times. The chain joins TRBV7-2 to TRBJ2-3, with 10 bases matching TRBD2. The CDR3 spans 19 residues. Per the germline V gene, CDR1 is SGHTA and CDR2 is FQGNSA. V shed 5 bases and J 0 bases; nucleotides not matched to a gene: 14. The CDR3: CASSLYRVGLAYSTDTQYF. DNA for the CDR3: TGTGCCAGCAGCCTATACCGAGTGGGACTAGCGTATAGCACAGATACGCAGTATTTT.

The chain carries TRBV20-1 and TRBJ2-6; possibly TRBD2 for D (5 bases). Trimming pared 7 bases from V and 0 bases from J, leaving 10 bases between. The germline gives CDR1 DFQATT, CDR2 SNEGSKA (reference sequence). This CDR3 is 14 amino acids long. CDR3 DNA: TGCAGTGTTGGACGGGACTCTGGGGCCAACGTCCTGACTTTC. Translating gives CSVGRDSGANVLTF.